Listed here are 15 T cell receptor beta chains from one sample, sequenced in a study of shared clonotypes between healthy human individuals (dated by TCRdb to 2019 to 2021). Receptor amplification or capture employed the immunoSEQ multiplex PCR assay. Drawn from immuneACCESS, this table holds only the in-frame rearrangements with V and J called that TCRdb kept. Clones are partly lost; checked studies trace under half to an unresolved V gene and leave the rest unexplained. A total of about 2 million clones appear in this sample, roughly 94% of them only once. The top ten clones comprise 0.1% to 0.15% of the sample. The sample comprised naive CD4+ T cells sorted from blood. In the paper's terms, the cell subset or site label means: CD45RA+ positively selected. These receptor sequences come from a man aged 18 to 30 in good health.

Of note for this clone: Other DNA sequences in this specimen translate into the identical CDR3. This rearrangement joins TRBV9 to TRBJ2-2; 8 nucleotides align to TRBD1. This CDR3 region has 16 residues. With V trimmed by 0 bases and J by 2 bases, 3 bases remained unmatched. Germline V gene data show CDR1 as SGDLS and CDR2 as YYNGEE. CDR3 amino acids: CASSVAGGANTGELFF. The CDR3 DNA reads as TGTGCCAGCAGCGTAGCAGGGGGCGCAAACACCGGGGAGCTGTTTTTT.

The rearrangement links TRBV19 to TRBJ1-2; D not certain. Looked up from germline, CDR1 is LNHDA and CDR2 is SQIVND (reference sequence). The CDR3 spans 14 residues. Trimming stripped 1 base from V and 2 bases from J, with 8 bases between. The CDR3 protein is CASSIAAGNYGYTF. CDR3 nucleotide sequence: TGTGCCAGTAGTATAGCAGCGGGGAACTATGGCTACACCTTC.

Concerning this clone itself: Other DNA variants within this sample encode the same CDR3. V gene TRBV2 combines with J gene TRBJ1-5; D gene uncertain. V was pared by 6 bases and J by 0 bases, with 6 bases between. Looked up from germline, CDR1 is SNHLY and CDR2 is FYNNEI. This CDR3 contains 13 residues. The CDR3 region is CASRGDSNQPQHF. The CDR3 DNA is TGTGCCAGCAGGGGAGATAGCAATCAGCCCCAGCATTTT. The variable domain in full, completed from reference TRBV2 and TRBJ1-5, reads EPEVTQTPSHQVTQMGQEVILRCVPISNHLYFYWYRQILGQKVEFLVSFYNNEISEKSEIFDDQFSVERPDGSNFTLKIRSTKLEDSAMYFCASRGDSNQPQHFGDGTRLSIL.

This clone was detected once. The CDR3 protein is CASSSGVPTGTQYF. As DNA, the CDR3 is TGCGCCAGCAGTAGCGGGGTTCCCACGGGAACGCAGTATTTT. This rearrangement joins TRBV4-1 to TRBJ2-3; 8 bases are shared with TRBD2. The junction had 11 bases not matched to a gene; V was cut back by 6 bases and J by 9 bases. The CDR3 has 14 amino acids. CDR1 and CDR2 from the germline V gene are MGHRA and YSYEKL.

This clone was seen once. This chain connects TRBV5-1 to TRBJ2-5, with D maybe TRBD2 (6 bases). In germline, CDR1 is SGHRS, CDR2 YFSETQ. Between the trimmed V and J ends, which lost 3 bases and 2 bases, there was a span of 11 bases. The CDR3 is 14 residues long. The CDR3 loop reads CASSSLASQETQYF. Written as DNA, the CDR3 is TGCGCCAGCAGCTCCCTAGCGTCACAAGAGACCCAGTACTTC.

This clone has only one observation. The V call is TRBV18, the J call TRBJ2-3; perhaps TRBD2 as D (6 bases). Deletions cut 2 bases from V and 1 base from J, with 13 bases between. The CDR3 is 16 residues long. Per germline, CDR1 KGHSH and CDR2 LQKENI. The CDR3 coding sequence is TGTGCCAGCTCACCATTTGTGGCTAGCGGCACAGATACGCAGTATTTT. Its translation is CASSPFVASGTDTQYF. Filled out from reference TRBV18 and TRBJ2-3, the complete variable domain reads NAGVMQNPRHLVRRRGQEARLRCSPMKGHSHVYWYRQLPEEGLKFMVYLQKENIIDESGMPKERFSAEFPKEGPSILRIQQVVRGDSAAYFCASSPFVASGTDTQYFGPGTRLTVL.

This chain uses TRBV18 with TRBJ1-4, with TRBD1 matching 7 bases. V gave up 5 bases and J gave up 7 bases; unmatched junction bases: 10. The CDR3 extends over 15 amino acids. Germline V gene data show CDR1 as KGHSH and CDR2 as LQKENI. This CDR3 is CASSFSGTEGEKLFF. CDR3 in DNA: TGTGCCAGCTCATTTTCCGGGACAGAGGGTGAAAAACTGTTTTTT.

The V and J genes are TRBV6-1 and TRBJ2-7; tentative D call: TRBD1 (6 bases). Germline assignment: CDR1 MNHNS and CDR2 SASEGT. V was trimmed by 10 bases and J by 0 bases, leaving 13 bases between them. This CDR3 spans 13 amino acids. The CDR3 region has the DNA TGTGCCACCTCGAGGGGGTTCTCCTACGAGCAGTACTTC. Residues: CATSRGFSYEQYF.

Comment on this clone: At the DNA level, this CDR3 is encoded by other sequences in the same sample as well. V is TRBV18 and J is TRBJ2-5; either TRBD1 or TRBD2 may fit D (5 bases each). CDR1 is KGHSH and CDR2 is LQKENI in the germline V gene. The CDR3 has 13 residues. Trimming removed 6 bases at V and 1 base at J, with 9 bases between. The CDR3 coding sequence is TGTGCCAGCTCGCCCGGGACCCAAGAGACCCAGTACTTC. This encodes CASSPGTQETQYF.

V usage is TRBV27 and J usage is TRBJ1-4; 7 nucleotides line up with TRBD1. The V segment lost 5 bases and the J segment 4 bases; nucleotides outside the gene matches: 7. The CDR3 has 15 residues. Per the germline V gene, CDR1 is MNHEY and CDR2 is SMNVEV (reference sequence). CDR3 nucleotide sequence: TGTGCCAGCAGTCCAGGGACAGCCCTTAATGAAAAACTGTTTTTT. Protein: CASSPGTALNEKLFF.

This chain connects TRBV7-2 to TRBJ1-6; 10 positions match TRBD1. The V gene end was trimmed by 3 bases and the J gene end by 10 bases; junction bases not matched to a gene: 3. The germline gives CDR1 SGHTA, CDR2 FQGNSA. The CDR3 sequence is 14 residues long. CDR3 sequence reads: CASSLTGGASPLHF. Here the CDR3 DNA reads TGTGCCAGCAGCTTGACAGGGGGCGCATCACCCCTCCACTTT.

The chain joins TRBV5-8 to TRBJ2-3, with TRBD1 matching over 9 bases. This CDR3 spans 16 amino acids. The trim removed 3 bases at V and 3 bases at J, leaving 8 bases unmatched. CDR1 and CDR2 (germline): SGHTS, YDEGEE. Here the CDR3 DNA reads TGTGCCAGCAGCTCGGGGACAGGGTGGCGTACAGATACGCAGTATTTT. Amino acids: CASSSGTGWRTDTQYF.

The chain has TRBV6-1 and TRBJ2-2; TRBD1 is a possible D gene (6 bases). Trimming shortened V by 6 bases and J by 7 bases, and 18 bases separated the two germline ends. The CDR3 contains 15 residues. The germline gives CDR1 MNHNS, CDR2 SASEGT. CDR3 nucleotides: TGTGCCAGCAGCGTAATACTACAGGGTCTCGGGGAGCTGTTTTTT. Its protein product is CASSVILQGLGELFF.

This clone was detected once. The J gene is TRBJ1-2, the V gene TRBV11-1, with unresolved D. Germline V gene data show CDR1 as SGHAT and CDR2 as FQDESV (reference sequence). V lost 1 base, J lost 6 bases, and 9 bases lay in between. The CDR3 spans 13 residues. The CDR3 region has the DNA TGTGCCAGCAGCTTAGAGGGTGAGAATGGCTACACCTTC. Translated: CASSLEGENGYTF. Using reference TRBV11-1 and TRBJ1-2 for the parts outside the CDR3, the full variable domain is EAEVAQSPRYKITEKSQAVAFWCDPISGHATLYWYRQILGQGPELLVQFQDESVVDDSQLPKDRFSAERLKGVDSTLKIQPAELGDSAMYLCASSLEGENGYTFGSGTRLTVV.

The V call is TRBV19, the J call TRBJ1-6; D perhaps matches TRBD1 (5 bases). Trimming left V 3 bases short and J 9 bases short, with 15 bases between. Germline values: CDR1 LNHDA, CDR2 SQIVND (reference sequence). The CDR3 has 15 residues. The CDR3 is CASSMALGGGSPLHF. DNA of the CDR3: TGTGCCAGTAGTATGGCTTTGGGGGGTGGTTCACCCCTCCACTTT.